This entry is about one T cell receptor beta chain. Using a J-beta primer mix together with a sample-barcoded 5' primer, a second PCR was run for about 6 to 12 cycles. Each cDNA molecule was tagged by a template-switch adaptor with 12 random nucleotides. In TCRdb, the 5' RACE reads were re-called with MiXCR into one record per CDR3 protein. The sample includes about 1,400,000 distinct CDR3 sequences, around 59% seen only once; the top ten take under 8.5%. This record comes from a study of blood T cells in healthy people across ages. Trimming shortened V by 3 bases and J by 8 bases, and 13 bases separated the two germline ends. The CDR3 is 13 amino acids. Per the germline V gene, CDR1 is SEHNR and CDR2 is FQNEAQ (reference sequence).

V gene TRBV7-9 combines with J gene TRBJ1-2, with unresolved D. Material for sequencing was blood. The clonotype comes from a man between 18 and 35 years old in good health. As DNA, the CDR3 is TGTGCCAGCAGCTTCGCTGTGGCAGGAGGCTACACCTTC. Its protein product is CASSFAVAGGYTF. Supplemented by reference TRBV7-9 and TRBJ1-2, the full variable domain reads DTGVSQNPRHKITKRGQNVTFRCDPISEHNRLYWYRQTLGQGPEFLTYFQNEAQLEKSRLLSDRFSAERPKGSFSTLEIQRTEQGDSAMYLCASSFAVAGGYTFGSGTRLTVV.